This paragraph covers one T cell receptor (beta chain) sequence. Germline assignment: CDR1 MDHEN and CDR2 SYDVKM. The CDR3 is made up of 21 amino acids. J lost 3 bases, V lost 2 bases, and 20 bases had no gene match. This sample is drawn from a study of blood T cell repertoires in COVID-19. Measured with immunoSEQ multiplex PCR; TCRdb has only the in-frame clones, and not every one. Of about 100,000 clones listed, roughly 80% are singletons. Sequenced: peripheral blood. This TCR was recovered from a woman older than 75 with active or convalescent COVID-19. The chain carries TRBV28 and TRBJ2-1; 9 bases match TRBD2. CDR3 bases: TGTGCCAGCAGTTTAGACTTGGGGCCCGGGATGGGAGCGGGAGGCTACAATGAGCAGTTCTTC. Its translation: CASSLDLGPGMGAGGYNEQFF.